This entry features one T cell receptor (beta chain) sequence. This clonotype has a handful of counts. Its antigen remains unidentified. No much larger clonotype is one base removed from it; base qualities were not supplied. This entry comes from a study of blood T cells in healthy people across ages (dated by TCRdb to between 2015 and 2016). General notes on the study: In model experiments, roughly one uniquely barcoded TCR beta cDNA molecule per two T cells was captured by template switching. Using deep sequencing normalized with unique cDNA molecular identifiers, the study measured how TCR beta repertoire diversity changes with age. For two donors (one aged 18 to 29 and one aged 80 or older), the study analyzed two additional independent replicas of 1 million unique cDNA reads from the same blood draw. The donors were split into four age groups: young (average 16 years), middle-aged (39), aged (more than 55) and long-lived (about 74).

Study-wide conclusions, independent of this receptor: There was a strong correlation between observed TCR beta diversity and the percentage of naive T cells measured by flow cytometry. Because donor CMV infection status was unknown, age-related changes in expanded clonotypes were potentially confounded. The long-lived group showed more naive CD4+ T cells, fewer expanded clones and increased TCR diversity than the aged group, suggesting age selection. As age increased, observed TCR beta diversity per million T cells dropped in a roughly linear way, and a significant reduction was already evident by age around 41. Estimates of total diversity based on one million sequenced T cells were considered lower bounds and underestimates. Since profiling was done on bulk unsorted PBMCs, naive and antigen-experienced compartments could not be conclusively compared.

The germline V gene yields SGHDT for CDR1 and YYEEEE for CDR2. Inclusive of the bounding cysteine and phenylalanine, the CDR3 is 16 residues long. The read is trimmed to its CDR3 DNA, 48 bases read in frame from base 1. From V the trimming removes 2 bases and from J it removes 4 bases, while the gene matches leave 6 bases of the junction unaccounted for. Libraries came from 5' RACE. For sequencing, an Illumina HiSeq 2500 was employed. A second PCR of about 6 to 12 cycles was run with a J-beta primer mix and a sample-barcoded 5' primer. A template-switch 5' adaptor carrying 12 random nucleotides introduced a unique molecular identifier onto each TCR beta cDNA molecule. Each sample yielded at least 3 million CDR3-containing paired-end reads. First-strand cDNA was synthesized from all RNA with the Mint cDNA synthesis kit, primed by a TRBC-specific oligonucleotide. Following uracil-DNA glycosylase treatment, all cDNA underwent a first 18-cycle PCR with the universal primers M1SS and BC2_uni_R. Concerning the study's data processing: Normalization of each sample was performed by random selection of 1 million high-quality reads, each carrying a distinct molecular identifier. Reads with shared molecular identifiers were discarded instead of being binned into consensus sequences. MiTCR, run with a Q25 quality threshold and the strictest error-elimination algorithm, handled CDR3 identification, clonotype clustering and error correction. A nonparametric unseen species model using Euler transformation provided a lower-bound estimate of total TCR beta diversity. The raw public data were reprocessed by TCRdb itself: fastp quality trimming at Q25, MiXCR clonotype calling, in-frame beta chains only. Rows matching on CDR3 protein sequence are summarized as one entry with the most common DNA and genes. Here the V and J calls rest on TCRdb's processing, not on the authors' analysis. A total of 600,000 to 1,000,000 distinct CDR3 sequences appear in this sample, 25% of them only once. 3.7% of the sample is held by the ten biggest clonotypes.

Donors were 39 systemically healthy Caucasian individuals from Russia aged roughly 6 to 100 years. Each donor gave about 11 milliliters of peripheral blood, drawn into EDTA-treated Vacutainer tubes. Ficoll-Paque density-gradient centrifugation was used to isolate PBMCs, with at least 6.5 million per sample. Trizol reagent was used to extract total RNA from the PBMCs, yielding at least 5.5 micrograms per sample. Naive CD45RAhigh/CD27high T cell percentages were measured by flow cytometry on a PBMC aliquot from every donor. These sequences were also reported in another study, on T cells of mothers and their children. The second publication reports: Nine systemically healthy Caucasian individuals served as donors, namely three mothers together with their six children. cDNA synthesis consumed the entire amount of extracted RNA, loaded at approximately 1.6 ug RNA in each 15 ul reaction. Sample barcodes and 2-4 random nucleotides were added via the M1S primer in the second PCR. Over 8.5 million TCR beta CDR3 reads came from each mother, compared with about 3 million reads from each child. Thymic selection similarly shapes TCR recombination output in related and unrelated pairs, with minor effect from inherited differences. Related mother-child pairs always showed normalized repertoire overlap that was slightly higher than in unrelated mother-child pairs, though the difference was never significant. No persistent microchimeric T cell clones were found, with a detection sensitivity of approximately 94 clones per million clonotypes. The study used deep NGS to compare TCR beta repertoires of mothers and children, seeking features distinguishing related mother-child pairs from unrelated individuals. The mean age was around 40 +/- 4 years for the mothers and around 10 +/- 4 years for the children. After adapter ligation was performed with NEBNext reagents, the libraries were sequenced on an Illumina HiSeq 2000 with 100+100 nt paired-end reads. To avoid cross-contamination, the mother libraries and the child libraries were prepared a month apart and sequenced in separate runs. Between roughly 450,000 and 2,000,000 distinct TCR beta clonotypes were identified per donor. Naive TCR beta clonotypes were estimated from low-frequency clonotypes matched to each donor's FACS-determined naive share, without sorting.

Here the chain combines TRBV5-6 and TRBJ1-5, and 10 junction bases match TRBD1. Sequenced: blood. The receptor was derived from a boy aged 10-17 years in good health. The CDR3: CASSLRGTGVNQPQHF. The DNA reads TGTGCCAGCAGCTTAAGGGGGACAGGGGTGAATCAGCCCCAGCATTTT.